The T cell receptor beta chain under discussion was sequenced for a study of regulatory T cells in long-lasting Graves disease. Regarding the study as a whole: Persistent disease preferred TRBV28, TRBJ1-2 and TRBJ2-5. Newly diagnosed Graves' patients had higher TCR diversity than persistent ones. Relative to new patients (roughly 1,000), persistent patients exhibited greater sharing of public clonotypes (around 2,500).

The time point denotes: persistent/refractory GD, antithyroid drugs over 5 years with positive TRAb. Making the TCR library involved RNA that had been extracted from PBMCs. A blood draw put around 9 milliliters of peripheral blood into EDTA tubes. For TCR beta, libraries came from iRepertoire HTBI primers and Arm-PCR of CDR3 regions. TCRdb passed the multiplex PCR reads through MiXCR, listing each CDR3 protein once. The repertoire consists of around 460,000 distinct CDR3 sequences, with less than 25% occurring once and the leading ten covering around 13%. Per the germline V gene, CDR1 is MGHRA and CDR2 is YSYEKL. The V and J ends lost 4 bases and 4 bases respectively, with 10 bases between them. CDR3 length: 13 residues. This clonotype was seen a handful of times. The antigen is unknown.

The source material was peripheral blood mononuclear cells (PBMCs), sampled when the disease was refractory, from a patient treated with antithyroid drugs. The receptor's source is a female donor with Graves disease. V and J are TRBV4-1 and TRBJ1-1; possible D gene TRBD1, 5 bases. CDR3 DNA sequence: TGCGCCAGCAGCCGTGCAGGGACCACTGAAGCTTTCTTT. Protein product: CASSRAGTTEAFF.